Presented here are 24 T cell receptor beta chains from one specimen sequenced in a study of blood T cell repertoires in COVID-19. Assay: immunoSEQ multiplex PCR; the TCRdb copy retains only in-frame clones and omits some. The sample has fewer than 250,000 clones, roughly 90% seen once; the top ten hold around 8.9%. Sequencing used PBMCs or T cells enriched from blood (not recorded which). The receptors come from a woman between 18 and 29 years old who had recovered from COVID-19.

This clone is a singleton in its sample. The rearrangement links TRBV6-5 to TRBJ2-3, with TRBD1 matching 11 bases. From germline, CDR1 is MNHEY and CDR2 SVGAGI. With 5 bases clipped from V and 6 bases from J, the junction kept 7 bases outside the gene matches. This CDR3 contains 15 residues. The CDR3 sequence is CASSPRTGGLDTQYF. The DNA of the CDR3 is TGTGCCAGCAGTCCTAGGACAGGGGGCCTCGATACGCAGTATTTT.

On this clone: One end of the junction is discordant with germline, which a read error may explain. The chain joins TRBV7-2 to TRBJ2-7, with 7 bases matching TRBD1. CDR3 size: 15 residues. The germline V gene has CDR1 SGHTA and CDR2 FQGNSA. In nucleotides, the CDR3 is TGTGCCAGCAGCTTACGCACAGGGGCTGATAGCGCTGGGCCATTC. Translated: CASSLRTGADSAGPF.

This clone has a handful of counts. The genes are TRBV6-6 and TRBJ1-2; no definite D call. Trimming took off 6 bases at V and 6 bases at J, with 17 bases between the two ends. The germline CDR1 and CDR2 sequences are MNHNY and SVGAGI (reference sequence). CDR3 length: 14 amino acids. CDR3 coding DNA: TGTGCCAGCAGGTTACAAGACTGGAGCGATGGCTACACCTTC. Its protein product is CASRLQDWSDGYTF.

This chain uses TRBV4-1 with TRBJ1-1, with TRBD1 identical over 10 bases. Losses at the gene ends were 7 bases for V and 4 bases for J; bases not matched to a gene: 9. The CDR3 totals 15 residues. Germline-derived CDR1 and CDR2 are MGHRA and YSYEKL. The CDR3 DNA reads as TGCGCCAGCACAACCGGGACAGGGGTTATCACTGAAGCTTTCTTT. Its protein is CASTTGTGVITEAFF.

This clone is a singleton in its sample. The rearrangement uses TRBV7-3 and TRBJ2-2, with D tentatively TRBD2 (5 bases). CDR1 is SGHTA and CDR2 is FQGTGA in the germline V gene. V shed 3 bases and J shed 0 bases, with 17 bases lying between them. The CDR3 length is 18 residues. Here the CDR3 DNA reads TGTGCCAGCAGCTTCCTGTATATGCCGGGATCGAACACCGGGGAGCTGTTTTTT. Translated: CASSFLYMPGSNTGELFF.

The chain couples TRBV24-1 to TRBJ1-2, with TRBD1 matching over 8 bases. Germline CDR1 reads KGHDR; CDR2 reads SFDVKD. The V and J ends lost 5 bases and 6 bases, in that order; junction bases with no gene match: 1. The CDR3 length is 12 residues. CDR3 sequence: CATSGQGNGYTF. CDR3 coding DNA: TGTGCCACCAGTGGACAGGGGAATGGCTACACCTTC.

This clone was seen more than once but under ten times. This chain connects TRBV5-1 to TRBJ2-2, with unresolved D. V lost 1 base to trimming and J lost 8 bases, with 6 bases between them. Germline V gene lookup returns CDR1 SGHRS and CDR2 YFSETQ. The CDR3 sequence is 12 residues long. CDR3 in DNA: TGCGCCAGCAGCTTGATCCGGGGGGAGCTGTTTTTT. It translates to CASSLIRGELFF.

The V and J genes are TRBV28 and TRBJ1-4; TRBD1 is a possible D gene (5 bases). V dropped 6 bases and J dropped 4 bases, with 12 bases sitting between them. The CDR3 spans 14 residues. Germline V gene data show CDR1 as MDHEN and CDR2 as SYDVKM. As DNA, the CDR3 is TGTGCCAGCAGCCGAAAGGGGAATAATGAAAAACTGTTTTTT. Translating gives CASSRKGNNEKLFF.

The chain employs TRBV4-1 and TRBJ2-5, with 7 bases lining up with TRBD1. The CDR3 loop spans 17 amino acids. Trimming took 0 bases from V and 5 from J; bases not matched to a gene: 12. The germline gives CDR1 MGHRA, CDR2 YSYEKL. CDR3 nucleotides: TGCGCCAGCAGCCAAGATGTCAGACAGGGCAGAGGTGAGACCCAGTACTTC. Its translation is CASSQDVRQGRGETQYF.

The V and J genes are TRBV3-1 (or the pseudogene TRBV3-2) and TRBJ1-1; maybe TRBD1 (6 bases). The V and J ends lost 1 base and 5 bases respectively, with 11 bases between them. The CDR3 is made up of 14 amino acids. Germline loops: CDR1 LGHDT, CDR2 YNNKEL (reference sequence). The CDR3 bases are TGTGCCAGCAGCCAAGGGACAGTCGGAACTGAAGCTTTCTTT. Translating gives CASSQGTVGTEAFF.

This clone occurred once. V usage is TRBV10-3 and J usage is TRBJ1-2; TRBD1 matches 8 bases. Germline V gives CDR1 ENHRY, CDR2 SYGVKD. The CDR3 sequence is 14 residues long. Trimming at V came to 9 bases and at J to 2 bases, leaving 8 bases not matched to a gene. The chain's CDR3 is CAIGQGVANYGYTF. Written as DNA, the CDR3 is TGTGCCATTGGACAGGGAGTGGCGAACTATGGCTACACCTTC.

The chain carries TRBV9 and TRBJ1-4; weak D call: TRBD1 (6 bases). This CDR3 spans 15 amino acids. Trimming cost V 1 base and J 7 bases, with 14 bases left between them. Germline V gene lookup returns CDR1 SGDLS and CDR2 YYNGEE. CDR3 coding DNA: TGTGCCAGCAGCGTATCAGGGGCCAGGGGTGAAAAACTGTTTTTT. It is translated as CASSVSGARGEKLFF.

The CDR3 loop reads CASSFGQGKGAEAFF. CDR3 in DNA: TGTGCCAGCAGTTTCGGGCAGGGGAAGGGGGCTGAAGCTTTCTTT. The rearrangement links TRBV28 to TRBJ1-1, with a weak D call TRBD1 (6 bases). The CDR3 runs 15 residues. Germline values: CDR1 MDHEN, CDR2 SYDVKM. Trimming stripped 3 bases from V and 6 bases from J, with 17 bases between.

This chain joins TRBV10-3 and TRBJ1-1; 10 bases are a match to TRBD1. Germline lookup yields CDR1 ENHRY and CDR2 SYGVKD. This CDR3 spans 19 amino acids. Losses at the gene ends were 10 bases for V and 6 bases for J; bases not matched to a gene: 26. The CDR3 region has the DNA TGTGCCACCGCATCGTTAATGGGGACAGGGGCGCGCCGAGGCTCTGAAGCTTTCTTT. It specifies CATASLMGTGARRGSEAFF.

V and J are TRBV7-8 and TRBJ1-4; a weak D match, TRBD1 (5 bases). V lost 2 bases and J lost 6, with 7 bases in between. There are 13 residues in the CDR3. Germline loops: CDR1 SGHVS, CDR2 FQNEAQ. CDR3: CASSLQGYEKLFF. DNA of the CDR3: TGTGCCAGCAGCTTACAGGGTTATGAAAAACTGTTTTTT.

The CDR3 protein is CASSPGDRENTEAFF. The CDR3 bases are TGTGCCAGCAGCCCCGGGGACAGGGAGAACACTGAAGCTTTCTTT. The chain joins TRBV9 to TRBJ1-1; 9 bases line up with TRBD1. The CDR3 covers 15 residues. Germline loops: CDR1 SGDLS, CDR2 YYNGEE. The ends lost 4 bases at V and 1 base at J; junction bases unmatched: 5.

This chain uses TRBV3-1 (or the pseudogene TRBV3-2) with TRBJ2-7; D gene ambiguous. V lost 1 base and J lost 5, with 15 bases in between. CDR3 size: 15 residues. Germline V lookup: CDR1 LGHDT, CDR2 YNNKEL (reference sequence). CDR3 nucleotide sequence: TGTGCCAGCAGCCAAGGGGCCTCCCTTCAACACGAGCAGTACTTC. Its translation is CASSQGASLQHEQYF.

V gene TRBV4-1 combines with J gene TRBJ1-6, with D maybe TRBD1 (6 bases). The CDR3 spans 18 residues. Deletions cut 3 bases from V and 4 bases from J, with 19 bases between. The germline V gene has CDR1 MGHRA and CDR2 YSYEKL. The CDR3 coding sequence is TGCGCCAGCAGCCAGCTTAGTACAGGGCTGGGATATAATTCACCCCTCCACTTT. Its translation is CASSQLSTGLGYNSPLHF.

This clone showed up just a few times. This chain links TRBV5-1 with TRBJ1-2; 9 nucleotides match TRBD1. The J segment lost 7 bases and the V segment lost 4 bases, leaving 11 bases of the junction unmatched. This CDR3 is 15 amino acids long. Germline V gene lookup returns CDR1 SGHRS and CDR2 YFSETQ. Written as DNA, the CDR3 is TGCGCCAGCAGCGAAACCGGGACAGGGTGGGGTGGCTACACCTTC. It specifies CASSETGTGWGGYTF.

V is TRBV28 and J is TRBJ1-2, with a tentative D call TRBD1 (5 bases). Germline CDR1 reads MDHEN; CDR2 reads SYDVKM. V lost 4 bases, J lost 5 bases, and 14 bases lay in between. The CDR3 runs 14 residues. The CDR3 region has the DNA TGTGCCAGCAGTTCTTACCCAGGGTATTATGGCTACACCTTC. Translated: CASSSYPGYYGYTF.

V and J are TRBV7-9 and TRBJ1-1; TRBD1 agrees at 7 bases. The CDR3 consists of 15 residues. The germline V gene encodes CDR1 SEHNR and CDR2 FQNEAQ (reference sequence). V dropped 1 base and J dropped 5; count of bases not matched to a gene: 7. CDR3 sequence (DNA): TGTGCCAGCAGCTTAGAAGGGGGCTGGGGAACTGAAGCTTTCTTT. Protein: CASSLEGGWGTEAFF.

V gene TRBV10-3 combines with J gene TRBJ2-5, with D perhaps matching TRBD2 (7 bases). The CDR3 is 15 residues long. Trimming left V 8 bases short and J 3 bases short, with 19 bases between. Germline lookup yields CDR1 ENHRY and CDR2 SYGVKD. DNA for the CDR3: TGTGCCATCGGGGGGGCGGGATCGGCCAAAGAGACCCAGTACTTC. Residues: CAIGGAGSAKETQYF.

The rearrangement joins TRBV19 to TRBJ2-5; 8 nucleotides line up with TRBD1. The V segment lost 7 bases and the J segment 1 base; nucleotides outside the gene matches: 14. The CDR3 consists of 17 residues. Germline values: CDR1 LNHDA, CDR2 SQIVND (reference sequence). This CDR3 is CASIPLGQDLFQETQYF. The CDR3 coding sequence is TGTGCCAGTATTCCGCTGGGACAGGACCTATTCCAAGAGACCCAGTACTTC. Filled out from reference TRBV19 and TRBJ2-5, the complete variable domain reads DGGITQSPKYLFRKEGQNVTLSCEQNLNHDAMYWYRQDPGQGLRLIYYSQIVNDFQKGDIAEGYSVSREKKESFPLTVTSAQKNPTAFYLCASIPLGQDLFQETQYFGPGTRLLVL.

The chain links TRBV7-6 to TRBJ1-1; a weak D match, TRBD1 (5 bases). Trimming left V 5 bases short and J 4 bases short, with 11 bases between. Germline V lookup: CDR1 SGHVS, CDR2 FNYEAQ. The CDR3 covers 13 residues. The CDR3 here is CASSPGLGTEAFF. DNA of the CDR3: TGTGCCAGCAGCCCAGGGCTCGGCACTGAAGCTTTCTTT.